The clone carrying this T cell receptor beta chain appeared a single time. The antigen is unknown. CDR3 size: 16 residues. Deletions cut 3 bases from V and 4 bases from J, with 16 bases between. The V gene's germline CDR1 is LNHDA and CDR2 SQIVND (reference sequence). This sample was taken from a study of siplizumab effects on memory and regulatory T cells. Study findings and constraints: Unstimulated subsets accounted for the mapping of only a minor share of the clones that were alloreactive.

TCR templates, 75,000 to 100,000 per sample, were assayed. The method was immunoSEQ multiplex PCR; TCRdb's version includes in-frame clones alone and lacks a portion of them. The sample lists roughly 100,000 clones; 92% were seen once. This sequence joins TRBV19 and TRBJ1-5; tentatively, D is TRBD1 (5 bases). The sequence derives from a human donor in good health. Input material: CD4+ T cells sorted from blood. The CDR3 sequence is CASSIWGGVGNQPQHF. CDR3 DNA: TGTGCCAGTAGTATTTGGGGAGGGGTTGGAAATCAGCCCCAGCATTTT.